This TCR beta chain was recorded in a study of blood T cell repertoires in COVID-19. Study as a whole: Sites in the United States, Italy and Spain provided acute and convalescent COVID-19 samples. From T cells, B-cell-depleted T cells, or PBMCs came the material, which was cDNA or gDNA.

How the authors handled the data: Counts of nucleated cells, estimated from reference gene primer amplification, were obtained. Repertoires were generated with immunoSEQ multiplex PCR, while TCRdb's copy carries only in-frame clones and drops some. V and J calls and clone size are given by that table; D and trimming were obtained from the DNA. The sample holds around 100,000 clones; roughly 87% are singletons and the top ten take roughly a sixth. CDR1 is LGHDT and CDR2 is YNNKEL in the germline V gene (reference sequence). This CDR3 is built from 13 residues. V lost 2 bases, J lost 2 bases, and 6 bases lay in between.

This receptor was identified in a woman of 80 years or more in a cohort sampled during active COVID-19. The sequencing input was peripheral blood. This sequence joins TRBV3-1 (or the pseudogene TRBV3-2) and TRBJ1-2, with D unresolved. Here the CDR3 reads CASSQSVNYGYTF. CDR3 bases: TGTGCCAGCAGCCAATCCGTGAACTATGGCTACACCTTC.